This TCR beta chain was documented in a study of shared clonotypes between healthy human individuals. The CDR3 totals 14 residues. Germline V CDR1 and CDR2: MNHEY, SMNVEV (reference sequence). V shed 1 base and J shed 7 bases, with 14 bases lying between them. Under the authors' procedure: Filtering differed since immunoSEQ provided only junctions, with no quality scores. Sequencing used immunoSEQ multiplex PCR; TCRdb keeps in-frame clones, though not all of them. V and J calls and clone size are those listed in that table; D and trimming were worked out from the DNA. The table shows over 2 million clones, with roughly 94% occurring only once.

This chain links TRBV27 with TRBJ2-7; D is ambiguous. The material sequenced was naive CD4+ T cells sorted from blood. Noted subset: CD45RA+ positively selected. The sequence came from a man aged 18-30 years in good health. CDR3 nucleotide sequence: TGTGCCAGCAGTTTATGGCAGGCCCTGGGGGAGCAGTACTTC. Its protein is CASSLWQALGEQYF.